The subject of this entry is one T cell receptor beta chain. What antigen it recognizes has not been identified. No much larger clone is present one base from it, and per-base qualities are unavailable. The CDR3 regions of human TCRbeta chains were analyzed by immunosequencing. On the authors' methods: TCRs in the repertoires were matched against a reference library of SARS-CoV-2-specific TCRs that had been generated with the MIRA antigen-specificity platform. Breadth was defined as the fraction of unique TCRs that were SARS-CoV-2-associated. Depth was defined as the fraction of total T cells that were SARS-CoV-2-associated. Using the MIRA data, each spike-specific TCR was mapped to the spike region that the TCR reacts to and placed in a CD4 or CD8 class. Log10-transformed breadth and depth values were compared by one-way ANOVA with Sidak's multiple comparisons tests. Drawn from immuneACCESS, this table holds only the in-frame rearrangements with V and J called that TCRdb kept. Clones are partly lost; checked studies trace under half to an unresolved V gene and leave the rest unexplained. The V and J calls and clone size come from that table; D and trimming were worked out from the DNA. This sample holds 150,000 to 180,000 clones; 70% to 90% were observed only once. Of the sample, 4.5% to 6% falls within the top ten clones.

This specimen belongs to a study of T cell responses to AZD1222 COVID-19 vaccine (dated by TCRdb to 2020 to 2023). In terms of the full investigation: A total of approximately 240 trial participants underwent TCR sequencing, of whom roughly 210 had received two doses of AZD1222 and around 25 had received two doses of the MenACWY control vaccine. Trial participants were enrolled by age into 18-55, 56-69 and 70-plus year subgroups, with roughly 160, 29 and 62 TCR-sequenced participants respectively.

Looking up the germline V gene (reference sequence) yields CDR1 SGHNT and CDR2 YYREEE. Spanning cysteine to phenylalanine, the CDR3 consists of 14 amino acids. The retained sequence is limited to the CDR3, 42 bases, with the frame set at the first base. Trimming leaves V shorter by 4 bases and J shorter by 7 bases, with the junction holding 6 bases beyond the gene matches. The time point label on this specimen signifies: baseline before first vaccination. The treatment or condition label corresponds to: meningococcal conjugate vaccine given as trial control. The vaccinee samples were drawn from two UK trials, COV001 and COV002, one of which was a single-blind randomized controlled phase 2/3 trial testing AZD1222 (ChAdOx1 nCoV-19) in healthy adults. Trial participant PBMC samples were collected at day 0 and day 28 after the second dose for TCRbeta chain sequencing. Results the study describes overall, beyond this receptor: The 56-69-year group was small, and its depth increase did not reach significance, likely because of low power. The whole spike protein was spanned by vaccine-associated CD4 TCRs, and dominant responses were seen in regions 160-218 and 743-854. Conclusions about previously exposed vaccinees were limited because only a handful of AZD1222 recipients were SARS-CoV-2 seropositive at baseline. Because no samples from the day 14 peak response were available, repertoires could be characterized only after the peak T cell response. Participants were mostly white British and included more females than males, and it was suggested by the authors that clonal diversity may have been underestimated. Nearly half of unique spike-specific TCRs reportedly recognized epitopes outside regions mutated in the B.1.351 and B.1.1.7 variants. Spike-specific TCR breadth and depth rose significantly after two AZD1222 doses compared with day 0 and with MenACWY recipients.

The sequence was collected from an adult in good health. The input for sequencing was peripheral blood, taken on day 0 of MenACWY control vaccination. The V and J genes are TRBV5-4 and TRBJ1-2, and 11 bases in between align with TRBD1. The DNA sequence is given as TGTGCCAGCAGCGTAGGACAGGGGGCGGCTGGCTACACCTTC. Its protein reads: CASSVGQGAAGYTF.